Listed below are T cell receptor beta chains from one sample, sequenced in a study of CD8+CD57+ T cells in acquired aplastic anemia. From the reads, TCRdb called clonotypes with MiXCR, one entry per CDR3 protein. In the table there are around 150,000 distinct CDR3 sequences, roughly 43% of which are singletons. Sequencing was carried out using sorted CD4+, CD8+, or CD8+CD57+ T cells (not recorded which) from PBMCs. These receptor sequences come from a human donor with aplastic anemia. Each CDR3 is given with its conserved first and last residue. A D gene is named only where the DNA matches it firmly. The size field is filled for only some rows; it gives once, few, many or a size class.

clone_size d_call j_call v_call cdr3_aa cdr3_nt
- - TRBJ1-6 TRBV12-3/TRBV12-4 CASSFPGSPLHF TGTGCCAGCAGTTTCCCAGGTTCACCCCTCCACTTT
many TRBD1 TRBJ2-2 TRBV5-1 CASSLGGQGQGELFF TGCGCCAGCAGCTTGGGGGGACAGGGCCAAGGGGAGCTGTTTTTT
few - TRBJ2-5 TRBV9 CASREGETQYF TGTGCCAGCAGGGAGGGGGAGACCCAGTACTTC
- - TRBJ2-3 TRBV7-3 CASSLARGFDTQYF TGTGCCAGCAGCTTAGCCCGGGGCTTTGACACGCAGTATTTT
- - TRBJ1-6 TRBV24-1 CATSDGWNSPLHF TGTGCCACCAGTGATGGGTGGAATTCACCCCTCCACTTT
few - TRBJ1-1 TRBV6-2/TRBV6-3 CASSYSGRLNTEAFF TGTGCCAGCAGTTACTCGGGCCGTTTGAACACTGAAGCTTTCTTT
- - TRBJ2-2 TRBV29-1 CSVGILGTGELFF TGCAGCGTTGGGATACTAGGCACCGGGGAGCTGTTTTTT
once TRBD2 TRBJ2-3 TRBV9 CASSVAGGSDTQYF TGTGCCAGCAGCGTAGCGGGGGGATCAGATACGCAGTATTTT
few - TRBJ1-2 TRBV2 CASSLAMGEGYTF TGTGCCAGCAGCTTGGCGATGGGTGAGGGCTACACCTTC
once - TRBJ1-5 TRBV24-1 CATSNRDRNQPQHF TGTGCCACCAGCAACCGGGACCGCAATCAGCCCCAGCATTTT
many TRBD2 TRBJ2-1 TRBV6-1 CASSEVRREGAGQFF TGTGCCAGCAGTGAAGTCCGGCGGGAGGGCGCAGGGCAGTTCTTC
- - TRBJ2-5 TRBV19 CASSIEFGTVTQYF TGTGCCAGTAGTATCGAATTCGGGACCGTCACCCAGTACTTC
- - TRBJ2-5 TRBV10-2 CASSGSAGSETQYF TGCGCCAGCAGTGGGTCGGCGGGCTCAGAGACCCAGTACTTC
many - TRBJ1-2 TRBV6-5 CASTLRWSGTYGYTF TGTGCCAGCACCCTCAGGTGGTCTGGGACCTATGGCTACACCTTC
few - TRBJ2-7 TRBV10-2 CASSEGVRDEQYF TGCGCCAGCAGTGAGGGGGTGAGGGACGAGCAGTACTTC
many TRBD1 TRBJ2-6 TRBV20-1 CSASPGQGASGANVLTF TGCAGTGCTAGCCCGGGACAGGGTGCCTCTGGGGCCAACGTCCTGACTTTC
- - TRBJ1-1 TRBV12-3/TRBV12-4 CASRPTPGLNTEAFF TGTGCCAGCAGACCGACGCCCGGTTTGAACACTGAAGCTTTCTTT
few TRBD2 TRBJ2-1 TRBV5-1 CASSPGTSGRVSSYNEQFF TGCGCCAGCAGCCCCGGGACTAGCGGGAGGGTTAGCTCCTACAATGAGCAGTTCTTC
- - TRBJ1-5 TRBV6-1 CASTSFGRGGGSNQPQHF TGTGCCAGCACCTCCTTCGGCAGGGGCGGTGGGAGCAATCAGCCCCAGCATTTT
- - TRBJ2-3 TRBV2 CASSDGGPSTDTQYF TGTGCCAGCAGTGACGGCGGTCCTAGCACAGATACGCAGTATTTT
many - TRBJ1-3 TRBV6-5 CASSYVAGTGNTIYF TGTGCCAGCAGTTATGTGGCAGGGACTGGAAACACCATATATTTT
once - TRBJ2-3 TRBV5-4 CASSLFLDTQYF TGTGCCAGCAGCTTGTTTTTAGATACGCAGTATTTT
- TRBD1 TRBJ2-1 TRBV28 CASSRTKGAAVNEQFF TGTGCCAGCAGCCGGACAAAGGGGGCGGCAGTGAATGAGCAGTTCTTC
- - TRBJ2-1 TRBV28 CASSWDGMTEGEQFF TGTGCCAGCAGTTGGGACGGGATGACGGAGGGTGAGCAGTTCTTC
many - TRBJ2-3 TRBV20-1 CSARVPGALGDTQYF TGCAGTGCTAGAGTACCAGGGGCCTTGGGAGATACGCAGTATTTT